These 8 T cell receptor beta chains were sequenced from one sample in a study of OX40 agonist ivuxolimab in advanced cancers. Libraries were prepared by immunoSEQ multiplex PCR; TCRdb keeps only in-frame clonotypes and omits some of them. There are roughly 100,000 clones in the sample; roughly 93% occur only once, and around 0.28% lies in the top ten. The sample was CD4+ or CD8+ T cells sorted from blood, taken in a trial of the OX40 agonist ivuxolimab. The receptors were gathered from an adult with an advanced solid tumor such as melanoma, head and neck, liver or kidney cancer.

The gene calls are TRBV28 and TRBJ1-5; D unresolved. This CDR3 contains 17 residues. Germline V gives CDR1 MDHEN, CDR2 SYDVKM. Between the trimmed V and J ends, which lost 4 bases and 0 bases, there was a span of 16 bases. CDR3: CASSSAFEDLSNQPQHF. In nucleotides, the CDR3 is TGTGCCAGCAGTTCCGCCTTTGAGGACCTTAGCAATCAGCCCCAGCATTTT.

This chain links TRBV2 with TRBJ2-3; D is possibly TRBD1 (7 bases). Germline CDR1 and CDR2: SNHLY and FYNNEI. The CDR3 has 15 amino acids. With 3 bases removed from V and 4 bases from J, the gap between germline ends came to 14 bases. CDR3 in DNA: TGTGCCAGCAGTGAGGGGCAGGGGGGCTCAGATACGCAGTATTTT. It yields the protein CASSEGQGGSDTQYF.

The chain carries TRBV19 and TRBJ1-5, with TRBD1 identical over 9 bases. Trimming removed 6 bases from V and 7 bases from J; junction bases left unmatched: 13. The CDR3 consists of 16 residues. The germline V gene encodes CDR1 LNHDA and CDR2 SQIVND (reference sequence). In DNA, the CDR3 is TGTGCCAGTAGCCCAAGAACAGGGGGCGCGGGGCAGCCCCAGCATTTT. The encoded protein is CASSPRTGGAGQPQHF.

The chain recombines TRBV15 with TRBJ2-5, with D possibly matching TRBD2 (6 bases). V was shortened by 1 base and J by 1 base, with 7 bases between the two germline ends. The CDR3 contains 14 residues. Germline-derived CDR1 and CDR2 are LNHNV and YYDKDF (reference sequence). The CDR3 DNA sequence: TGTGCCACCAGCAGAGGGACTACCCAAGAGACCCAGTACTTC. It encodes CATSRGTTQETQYF.

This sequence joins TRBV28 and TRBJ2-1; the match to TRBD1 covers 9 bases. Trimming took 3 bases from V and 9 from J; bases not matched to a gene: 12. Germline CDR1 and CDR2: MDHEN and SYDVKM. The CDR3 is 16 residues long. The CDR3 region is CASSFRLGTGSSEQFF. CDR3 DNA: TGTGCCAGCAGTTTTAGGTTAGGGACAGGGTCGTCTGAGCAGTTCTTC. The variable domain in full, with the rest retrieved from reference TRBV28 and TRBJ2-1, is DVKVTQSSRYLVKRTGEKVFLECVQDMDHENMFWYRQDPGLGLRLIYFSYDVKMKEKGDIPEGYSVSREKKERFSLILESASTNQTSMYLCASSFRLGTGSSEQFFGPGTRLTVL.

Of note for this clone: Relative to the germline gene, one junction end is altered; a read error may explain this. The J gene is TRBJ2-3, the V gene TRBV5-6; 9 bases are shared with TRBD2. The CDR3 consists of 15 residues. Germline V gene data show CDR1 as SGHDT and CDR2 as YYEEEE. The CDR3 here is CASSLGGTSKDTQYF. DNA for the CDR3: TGTGCCAGCAGCCTGGGGGGGACTAGCAAAGATACGCAGTATTTT.

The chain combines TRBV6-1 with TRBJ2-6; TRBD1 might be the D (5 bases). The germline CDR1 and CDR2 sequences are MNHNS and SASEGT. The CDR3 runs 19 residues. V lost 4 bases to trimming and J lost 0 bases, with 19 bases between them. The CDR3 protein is CASSGGYRSRYSGANVLTF. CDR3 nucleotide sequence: TGTGCCAGCAGTGGGGGATACAGGTCCCGCTACTCTGGGGCCAACGTCCTGACTTTC.

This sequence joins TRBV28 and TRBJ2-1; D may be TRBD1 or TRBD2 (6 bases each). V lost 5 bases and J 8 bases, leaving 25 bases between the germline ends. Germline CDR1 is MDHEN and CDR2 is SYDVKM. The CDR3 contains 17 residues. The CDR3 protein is CASSAPGAQGGWDEQFF. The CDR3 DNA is TGTGCCAGCAGTGCCCCGGGGGCCCAAGGGGGTTGGGATGAGCAGTTCTTC. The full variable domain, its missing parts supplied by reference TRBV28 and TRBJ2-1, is DVKVTQSSRYLVKRTGEKVFLECVQDMDHENMFWYRQDPGLGLRLIYFSYDVKMKEKGDIPEGYSVSREKKERFSLILESASTNQTSMYLCASSAPGAQGGWDEQFFGPGTRLTVL.